This T cell receptor beta chain was captured in a study of identical twins (dated by TCRdb to about 2016). Turning to the overall study: The study deep-sequenced TCR alpha and beta repertoires from monozygotic twins, unrelated adults of various ages and cord blood to test whether fetal clonotypes persist. Replicate twin experiments were performed at different times using different library preparation protocols to rule out contamination.

Results and caveats for the whole study, not just this receptor: Abundant cord blood beta clonotypes had fewer insertions, young adult naive repertoires showed a similar but weaker trend, and memory repertoires showed no such trend. A weaker excess of twin sharing was found in beta out-of-frame sequences because the signal-to-noise ratio was lowered by fewer shared sequences. Out-of-frame TCR alpha sharing in monozygotic twins was systematically underestimated by recombination models, whereas sharing between unrelated individuals was in agreement with the recombination models. Because the same donors could not be followed over many years, the conclusions depended on cross-sectional statistical analysis. Compared with coincidental sharing between unrelated individuals, out-of-frame TCR alpha sequences shared between twins showed an excess of sequences with low generation probability. Zero-insertion analyses could be partly confounded by invariant T cells such as MAIT and iNKT, although diverse VJ usage argued against such confounding for most clonotypes.

This clonotype was detected a few times. The antigen it binds to is not known. Qualities for individual bases were not recorded, and no much larger clone is one base off. Only healthy Caucasian donors were included. Three pairs of female monozygotic twins, all aged about 18 to 29 years, made up the twin cohort. CD4+ and CD8+ T cell populations were isolated with positive isolation kits from Invitrogen. The receptor library was made with 5' RACE. The sequencer listed for this sample is Illumina HiSeq 2000. A universal primer binding site was introduced by template switching, and a unique molecular identifier was present in the final cDNA, enabling accurate counting of TCR cDNA molecules. Specific primers in the conserved constant-segment region were used to synthesize first-strand cDNA for TCR alpha and beta chains. To control for contamination, each cDNA library was double barcoded with a SMART-Mk sample barcode plus Illumina barcodes. TruSeq adapter sequences along with Illumina sample barcodes were introduced in two successive PCR steps. Sequencing of the TCR alpha and beta cDNA libraries was done on the Illumina HiSeq platform using custom primers. On the study's bioinformatics: MiGEC processed the raw reads to extract unique molecular identifiers, while MiXCR was used to determine the CDR3 positions. Recombination models were inferred per individual with the repgenHMM and IGoR tools using an EM algorithm. Shared clonotype analysis was performed with the tcR package in R, normalizing sharing by the product of cloneset sizes. To study raw recombination free of thymic and clonal selection effects, out-of-frame nonproductive sequences were analyzed. In TCRdb, the public reads were trimmed at Q25 with fastp and aligned with MiXCR, with productive beta chains retained. When rows share a CDR3 protein, they turn into one entry using the most common DNA and genes. These V and J calls originate from TCRdb's pipeline instead of the authors' own analysis. The sample table contains hundreds of thousands of distinct CDR3 sequences; only one count was recorded for 20% to 30% of them. The ten top clones hold roughly 3% of the sample.

Another study also made use of these data, one on T cells expressing NK-cell markers. In that second paper, the authors write: Three sorted T-cell subsets (CD3+CD56+NKG2C+, CD3+CD56+NKG2C- and CD3+CD56-NKG2C+) from seven to nine donors had their TCR beta-chain repertoires profiled. Most of the eight sequenced donors were HCMV-seropositive and one was HCMV-seronegative. To restrict sorting to alphabetaTCR-expressing T cells, an anti-gammadeltaTCR antibody was added in several experiments. In over five donors, the dominant CD3+CD56+NKG2C+ clonotypes were among the top 10 CD8+ clonotypes and accounted for about 1.0-7.0% of CD8+ T cells. Those dominant clonotypes were again the most abundant among CD3+CD56-NKG2C+ cells in several donors, at about 25-60.1%. It remained unclear whether the expanded NKG2C-expressing T cell clones were specific for HCMV antigens. The study sequenced eight donors, all healthy volunteers chosen at random: three men and five women. To determine HCMV serostatus, a commercial ELISA kit was used to detect HCMV-specific IgG in serum. Reads were demultiplexed and grouped by UMI with MIGEC, and clonotypes were assembled and quantified with MiTCR. To remove erroneous sequences, TCR cDNA sequences were retained only when supported by two or more reads. Downstream repertoire analysis used the tcR package, and clonotypes were matched across fractions by CDR3 nucleotide sequence plus V segment. VDJmatch was used to annotate antigen specificity against VDJdb, with one amino acid substitution in CDR3 permitted.

The receptor was derived from a woman under 30 in good health. Sequencing was done on a sample of CD4+ T cells sorted from blood.

The nucleotide sequence is TGTGCCAGCAGTCCGGGACTTGCATCTGGCTACACCTTC. This sequence encodes CASSPGLASGYTF. Rearrangement joined TRBV6-1 to TRBJ1-2; TRBD1 might be the D gene, on 5 matching bases. V gives up 5 bases and J gives up 7 bases, and the segment between their germline ends measures 14 bases. According to the germline V gene, CDR1 reads MNHNS and CDR2 reads SASEGT. Measured from the cysteine to the phenylalanine, the CDR3 is 13 residues long. Of all the DNA, just the CDR3 is kept, 39 bases in frame from base 1.